A single sample gave rise to the 30 T cell receptor beta chains below, sequenced in a study of PD-1 blockade in classical Hodgkin lymphoma. Here immunoSEQ multiplex PCR was the method, and the copy in TCRdb shows in-frame clones only, minus some. The repertoire holds 100,000 or so clones, with more than 70% as singletons. Time point of the sample: cycle 4 day 1 (C4D1), after more than five weeks of nivolumab. Patients all relapsed after autologous stem cell transplantation, and there was variation in brentuximab vedotin exposure. This sample comprised peripheral blood mononuclear cells (PBMCs), obtained before the fourth cycle of nivolumab. The receptors come from a human donor with classical Hodgkin lymphoma.

The rearrangement uses TRBV28 and TRBJ2-2, with 8 bases aligning to TRBD1. This CDR3 spans 13 amino acids. The V gene's germline CDR1 is MDHEN and CDR2 SYDVKM. V shed 6 bases, J shed 6 bases, and the junction held 3 bases outside the gene matches. The CDR3 region is CASSPGGAGELFF. In nucleotides, the CDR3 is TGTGCCAGCAGCCCAGGGGGCGCCGGGGAGCTGTTTTTT. Together with reference TRBV28 and TRBJ2-2, the CDR3 gives the full variable domain: DVKVTQSSRYLVKRTGEKVFLECVQDMDHENMFWYRQDPGLGLRLIYFSYDVKMKEKGDIPEGYSVSREKKERFSLILESASTNQTSMYLCASSPGGAGELFFGEGSRLTVL.

This sequence joins TRBV27 and TRBJ2-5; D remains unclear. Germline assignment: CDR1 MNHEY and CDR2 SMNVEV (reference sequence). Trimming took off 10 bases at V and 1 base at J, with 16 bases between the two ends. This CDR3 has 14 residues. The CDR3 spells CATPGPVCQETQYF. The CDR3 DNA reads TGTGCCACCCCAGGACCCGTCTGCCAAGAGACCCAGTACTTC.

CDR3 protein: CASSLRQGSSYNEQFF. CDR3 bases: TGTGCCAGCTCACTCAGACAGGGGAGCTCCTACAATGAGCAGTTCTTC. The chain carries TRBV18 and TRBJ2-1, with 8 bases matching TRBD1. Germline V lookup: CDR1 KGHSH, CDR2 LQKENI. The CDR3 runs to 16 residues. V shed 4 bases and J 0 bases; nucleotides not matched to a gene: 5.

The chain combines TRBV4-2 with TRBJ1-2; 10 bases line up with TRBD1. Germline V CDR1 and CDR2: LGHNA, YNFKEQ. Trimming at V came to 0 bases and at J to 4 bases, leaving 8 bases not matched to a gene. This CDR3 is 17 amino acids long. DNA of the CDR3: TGTGCCAGCAGCCAAGACCTCCCGACAGGGGGCAGCTATGGCTACACCTTC. Its protein product is CASSQDLPTGGSYGYTF.

This chain connects TRBV18 to TRBJ1-2; D is ambiguous. The CDR3 length is 13 residues. V lost 3 bases, J lost 4 bases, and 9 bases lay in between. Per the germline V gene, CDR1 is KGHSH and CDR2 is LQKENI. This chain's CDR3 is CASSPDEGYGYTF. The CDR3, as DNA: TGTGCCAGCTCACCGGACGAGGGCTATGGCTACACCTTC. The whole variable domain, filled in from reference TRBV18 and TRBJ1-2, reads NAGVMQNPRHLVRRRGQEARLRCSPMKGHSHVYWYRQLPEEGLKFMVYLQKENIIDESGMPKERFSAEFPKEGPSILRIQQVVRGDSAAYFCASSPDEGYGYTFGSGTRLTVV.

To note about this clone: The same CDR3 can be traced to other DNA sequences in this sample. The V gene is TRBV6-6, the J gene TRBJ1-3; D perhaps matches TRBD1 (5 bases). The CDR3 is 15 amino acids. V was shortened by 4 bases and J by 0 bases, with 10 bases between the two germline ends. Germline V gives CDR1 MNHNY, CDR2 SVGAGI (reference sequence). Here the CDR3 reads CASSSRGISGNTIYF. The CDR3 DNA is TGTGCCAGCAGTTCCCGGGGCATCTCTGGAAACACCATATATTTT.

This clone was observed many times. The chain carries TRBV9 and TRBJ2-1; D not certain. Trimming cost V 0 bases and J 6 bases, with 4 bases left between them. Germline V CDR1 and CDR2: SGDLS, YYNGEE. CDR3 size: 12 residues. CDR3 sequence: CASSVDGNEQFF. The CDR3 DNA follows: TGTGCCAGCAGCGTAGATGGCAATGAGCAGTTCTTC. Variable domain in full (rest from reference TRBV9 and TRBJ2-1): DSGVTQTPKHLITATGQRVTLRCSPRSGDLSVYWYQQSLDQGLQFLIQYYNGEERAKGNILERFSAQQFPDLHSELNLSSLELGDSALYFCASSVDGNEQFFGPGTRLTVL.

In its sample, this clone was seen a few times. The chain joins TRBV4-3 to TRBJ2-7, with a weak D call TRBD2 (6 bases). V dropped 1 base and J dropped 2 bases, with 12 bases sitting between them. In germline, CDR1 is LGHNA, CDR2 YSLEER. The CDR3 consists of 15 residues. The DNA for the CDR3 is TGCGCCAGCAGCCAAGGGTTACGCGGGACCTACGAGCAGTACTTC. Translated, it gives CASSQGLRGTYEQYF.

The chain combines TRBV11-2 with TRBJ2-1; 10 bases fit TRBD2. Trimming at V came to 1 base and at J to 3 bases, leaving 3 bases not matched to a gene. Germline V gene lookup returns CDR1 SGHAT and CDR2 FQNNGV. This CDR3 comprises 16 residues. The CDR3: CASSLVAGGFYNEQFF. The CDR3 DNA follows: TGTGCCAGCAGCTTAGTAGCGGGAGGATTCTACAATGAGCAGTTCTTC.

This sequence joins TRBV7-6 and TRBJ2-3; D possibly matches TRBD1 or TRBD2 (5 bases each). This CDR3 region has 15 residues. V lost 5 bases and J lost 0, with 12 bases in between. Germline lookup yields CDR1 SGHVS and CDR2 FNYEAQ. The CDR3 here is CASSRWGGSTDTQYF. Here the CDR3 DNA reads TGTGCCAGCAGCCGGTGGGGCGGGAGCACAGATACGCAGTATTTT. The complete variable domain, with remaining parts taken from reference TRBV7-6 and TRBJ2-3, reads GAGVSQSPRYKVTKRGQDVALRCDPISGHVSLYWYRQALGQGPEFLTYFNYEAQQDKSGLPNDRFSAERPEGSISTLTIQRTEQRDSAMYRCASSRWGGSTDTQYFGPGTRLTVL.

The rearrangement joins TRBV28 to TRBJ1-2; D is possibly TRBD1 (5 bases). V shed 6 bases and J shed 5 bases, with 7 bases lying between them. CDR3 length: 11 amino acids. Germline assignment: CDR1 MDHEN and CDR2 SYDVKM. CDR3 DNA: TGTGCCAGCAGGCAGGGTTATGGCTACACCTTC. Amino acids: CASRQGYGYTF.

J is TRBJ1-3 and V is TRBV5-1; a weak D match, TRBD1 (5 bases). The germline CDR1 and CDR2 sequences are SGHRS and YFSETQ. The CDR3 covers 16 residues. The germline V and J ends were trimmed by 0 bases and 0 bases, with 10 bases remaining between them. The CDR3 region is CASSLAGSTSGNTIYF. As DNA, the CDR3 is TGCGCCAGCAGCTTGGCAGGGTCCACCTCTGGAAACACCATATATTTT.

This rearrangement joins TRBV19 to TRBJ2-3, with 10 positions matching TRBD2. CDR1 is LNHDA and CDR2 is SQIVND in the germline V gene (reference sequence). The CDR3 has 14 residues. V shed 7 bases and J 1 base; nucleotides not matched to a gene: 2. In nucleotides, the CDR3 is TGTGCCAGTACCCTAGCGGGAGGCACAGATACGCAGTATTTT. It translates to CASTLAGGTDTQYF. The variable domain in full, completed from reference TRBV19 and TRBJ2-3, reads DGGITQSPKYLFRKEGQNVTLSCEQNLNHDAMYWYRQDPGQGLRLIYYSQIVNDFQKGDIAEGYSVSREKKESFPLTVTSAQKNPTAFYLCASTLAGGTDTQYFGPGTRLTVL.

CDR3 nucleotides: TGTGCCAGCAGCCTCACTACGCGGGAGACCCAGTACTTC. This gives the protein CASSLTTRETQYF. This rearrangement joins TRBV14 to TRBJ2-5; D unclear. This CDR3 comprises 13 residues. V lost 4 bases to trimming and J lost 5 bases, with 11 bases between them. Germline CDR1 SGHDN, CDR2 FVKESK. The full variable domain, with the rest looked up from reference TRBV14 and TRBJ2-5, is EAGVTQFPSHSVIEKGQTVTLRCDPISGHDNLYWYRRVMGKEIKFLLHFVKESKQDESGMPNNRFLAERTGGTYSTLKVQPAELEDSGVYFCASSLTTRETQYFGPGTRLLVL.

This clone occurred once. V is TRBV6-5 and J is TRBJ2-1; 9 nucleotides line up with TRBD1. The CDR3 totals 15 residues. V shed 0 bases, J shed 9 bases, and the junction held 6 bases outside the gene matches. Germline V gene sequence: CDR1 MNHEY, CDR2 SVGAGI. CDR3 loop: CASSYSRDRVGEQFF. The CDR3 region has the DNA TGTGCCAGCAGTTACTCACGGGACAGGGTCGGTGAGCAGTTCTTC.

The V gene is TRBV7-6, the J gene TRBJ2-7, with D perhaps assigned TRBD1 or TRBD2 (6 bases each). Trimming cost V 0 bases and J 2 bases, with 14 bases left between them. The CDR3 loop spans 16 amino acids. Germline V gene lookup returns CDR1 SGHVS and CDR2 FNYEAQ. CDR3 DNA sequence: TGTGCCAGCAGCTTAGCGGGGGCGGGACTCGCCTACGAGCAGTACTTC. Translated, it gives CASSLAGAGLAYEQYF. The full variable domain, in which reference TRBV7-6 and TRBJ2-7 provide the parts outside the CDR3, is GAGVSQSPRYKVTKRGQDVALRCDPISGHVSLYWYRQALGQGPEFLTYFNYEAQQDKSGLPNDRFSAERPEGSISTLTIQRTEQRDSAMYRCASSLAGAGLAYEQYFGPGTRLTVT.

The V and J genes are TRBV30 and TRBJ2-1; TRBD2 aligns across 9 bases. The CDR3 has 19 amino acids. Looked up from germline, CDR1 is GTSNPN and CDR2 is SVGIG (reference sequence). Trimming took 1 base from V and 7 from J; bases not matched to a gene: 20. This chain's CDR3 is CAWSGPETSGFAGGNEQFF. CDR3 coding DNA: TGTGCCTGGAGTGGACCCGAGACTAGCGGTTTTGCAGGGGGGAATGAGCAGTTCTTC.

The count of this clone is one. V usage is TRBV4-1 and J usage is TRBJ2-7; D tentatively fits TRBD1 or TRBD2 (5 bases each). CDR1 is MGHRA, CDR2 YSYEKL, per germline. The CDR3 length is 15 residues. V dropped 0 bases and J dropped 1 base, with 10 bases sitting between them. The CDR3 sequence is CASSQDLWGSYEQYF. CDR3 nucleotide sequence: TGCGCCAGCAGCCAAGATCTTTGGGGGTCCTACGAGCAGTACTTC.

This clone was picked up one time. The CDR3 region is CASSLSQKTYEQYF. The CDR3 bases are TGTGCCAGCAGTTTATCACAGAAAACTTACGAGCAGTACTTC. The chain links TRBV27 to TRBJ2-7; D gene ambiguous. V lost 0 bases and J lost 4, with 10 bases in between. The CDR3 has 14 residues. Germline-derived CDR1 and CDR2 are MNHEY and SMNVEV (reference sequence).

This chain uses TRBV27 with TRBJ2-7; D call uncertain. CDR1 and CDR2 from the germline V gene are MNHEY and SMNVEV (reference sequence). This CDR3 is built from 13 residues. V lost 5 bases and J lost 4, with 12 bases in between. CDR3 sequence reads: CASSAMLPYEQYF. CDR3 DNA: TGTGCCAGCAGTGCAATGCTCCCTTACGAGCAGTACTTC.

This chain joins TRBV2 and TRBJ2-3, with D maybe TRBD2 (6 bases). This CDR3 spans 14 amino acids. The germline CDR1 and CDR2 sequences are SNHLY and FYNNEI. The ends were cut back, 6 bases at V and 4 bases at J, with 14 bases in the middle. CDR3 nucleotides: TGTGCCAGCAGCCATCCTAGCGAATCAGATACGCAGTATTTT. Residues: CASSHPSESDTQYF.

V is TRBV5-1 and J is TRBJ2-1, with D uncertain. Germline assignment: CDR1 SGHRS and CDR2 YFSETQ. Trimming shortened V by 0 bases and J by 0 bases, and 19 bases separated the two germline ends. There are 19 residues in the CDR3. The CDR3, as DNA: TGCGCCAGCAGCTTGGGTCCGGTTTCGGTATACGGCTCCTACAATGAGCAGTTCTTC. As protein: CASSLGPVSVYGSYNEQFF.

The chain employs TRBV2 and TRBJ2-7; possible D gene TRBD2, 6 bases. Per germline, CDR1 SNHLY and CDR2 FYNNEI. CDR3 length: 12 residues. V dropped 5 bases and J dropped 6 bases, with 11 bases sitting between them. The DNA of the CDR3 is TGTGCCAGCAGTCAGACTAGTTTCGAGCAGTACTTC. It encodes CASSQTSFEQYF.

V gene TRBV28 combines with J gene TRBJ2-7; 10 bases are shared with TRBD1. CDR1 is MDHEN and CDR2 is SYDVKM in the germline V gene. This CDR3 is built from 16 residues. Losses at the gene ends were 3 bases for V and 5 bases for J; bases not matched to a gene: 10. The CDR3 is CASSFYRTGGNDEQYF. The DNA of the CDR3 is TGTGCCAGCAGTTTCTATAGGACAGGGGGTAACGACGAGCAGTACTTC.

V is TRBV2 and J is TRBJ2-1, with 7 bases that match TRBD2. CDR1 and CDR2 (germline): SNHLY, FYNNEI. Germline trimming cut 8 bases from V and 10 bases from J; bases unmatched to any gene: 5. The CDR3 has 11 residues. CDR3 nucleotide sequence: TGTGCCAGCGGGGGGGGAATAGAGCAGTTCTTC. As protein: CASGGGIEQFF. The variable domain in full, with the rest retrieved from reference TRBV2 and TRBJ2-1, is EPEVTQTPSHQVTQMGQEVILRCVPISNHLYFYWYRQILGQKVEFLVSFYNNEISEKSEIFDDQFSVERPDGSNFTLKIRSTKLEDSAMYFCASGGGIEQFFGPGTRLTVL.

The V call is TRBV28, the J call TRBJ1-4; TRBD1 aligns across 11 bases. This CDR3 has 18 residues. V was clipped by 5 bases and J by 1 base; unmatched bases: 9. CDR1 and CDR2 from the germline V gene are MDHEN and SYDVKM. DNA for the CDR3: TGTGCCAGCAGTCCATGGACAGGGGGCTGGAGAACTAATGAAAAACTGTTTTTT. This sequence encodes CASSPWTGGWRTNEKLFF.

The chain's CDR3 is CASSLVSSGANVLTF. CDR3 bases: TGTGCCAGCAGCTTAGTAAGCTCTGGGGCCAACGTCCTGACTTTC. J is TRBJ2-6 and V is TRBV7-2; D is ambiguous. The CDR3 has 15 amino acids. V lost 1 base and J lost 0, with 4 bases in between. Looked up from germline, CDR1 is SGHTA and CDR2 is FQGNSA.

The chain has TRBV4-3 and TRBJ1-4; D is uncertain. V was pared by 4 bases and J by 5 bases, with 14 bases between. There are 15 residues in the CDR3. Germline V gives CDR1 LGHNA, CDR2 YSLEER. CDR3 loop: CASSPWSASNEKLFF. Here the CDR3 DNA reads TGCGCCAGCAGCCCCTGGTCGGCAAGCAATGAAAAACTGTTTTTT.

This rearrangement joins TRBV19 to TRBJ2-7, with 7 bases that match TRBD1. The CDR3 contains 12 residues. The junction had 4 bases not matched to a gene; V was cut back by 5 bases and J by 6 bases. Germline V CDR1 and CDR2: LNHDA, SQIVND (reference sequence). CDR3 nucleotide sequence: TGTGCCAGTAGTCCTCGGACAGGCGAGCAGTACTTC. It encodes CASSPRTGEQYF.

The chain links TRBV5-6 to TRBJ1-1; unclear D gene. Trimming took 0 bases from V and 5 from J, leaving 17 bases between them. This CDR3 has 16 amino acids. Germline-derived CDR1 and CDR2 are SGHDT and YYEEEE. CDR3 DNA sequence: TGTGCCAGCAGCTTGGTCCAAGCGGCAGGTAGGACTGAAGCTTTCTTT. Translation gives CASSLVQAAGRTEAFF.